The 23 T cell receptor beta chains reported below all come from one sample, sequenced in a study of cytotoxic CD8 clonotypes in ibrutinib-treated CLL. Data came from immunoSEQ multiplex PCR; TCRdb stores just in-frame clones and leaves some out. Of under 300,000 clones in the sample, roughly 70% were seen once. The specimen comprised PBMCs, sampled after 24 months of ibrutinib treatment. The receptors here all came from a human donor with chronic lymphocytic leukemia.

Points on this clone: In the same sample, other DNA sequences code for this CDR3. The chain carries TRBV11-3 and TRBJ2-3; perhaps TRBD1 as D (6 bases). From germline, CDR1 is SGHNT and CDR2 YENEEA. The germline V and J ends were trimmed by 4 bases and 0 bases, with 8 bases remaining between them. This CDR3 has 14 residues. CDR3 nucleotides: TGTGCCAGCAGCTCCGGACAGAGCACAGATACGCAGTATTTT. It encodes CASSSGQSTDTQYF.

The CDR3 bases are TGTGCCAGCAGCTGGGGCGACAGCTCCTCTGGAAACACCATATATTTT. Translating gives CASSWGDSSSGNTIYF. The rearrangement links TRBV11-1 to TRBJ1-3; weak D call: TRBD1 (5 bases). Germline assignment: CDR1 SGHAT and CDR2 FQDESV (reference sequence). The V end lost 4 bases, the J end lost 0 bases, and 13 bases lay between the germline ends. The CDR3 is 16 residues long.

The gene calls are TRBV27 and TRBJ2-1; TRBD2 matches 8 bases. The V and J ends lost 6 bases and 3 bases, in that order; junction bases with no gene match: 7. The CDR3 has 15 amino acids. Germline V gene lookup returns CDR1 MNHEY and CDR2 SMNVEV (reference sequence). As DNA, the CDR3 is TGTGCCAGCAGCCCAACCGGGACTAGCTACAATGAGCAGTTCTTC. Protein product: CASSPTGTSYNEQFF.

The V call is TRBV19, the J call TRBJ2-5; 7 bases are shared with TRBD2. The better agreement between TRBJ2-7 and the DNA end casts doubt on the J call. The CDR3 extends over 14 amino acids. CDR1 and CDR2 from the germline V gene are LNHDA and SQIVND (reference sequence). The CDR3 is CASSTPGLSYEQYF. In nucleotides, the CDR3 is TGTGCCAGTAGTACTCCGGGACTATCGTACGAGCAGTACTTC.

This clone was seen a few times. The chain uses TRBV11-2 and TRBJ2-5; perhaps TRBD2 as D (7 bases). The V and J ends lost 5 bases and 2 bases respectively, with 15 bases between them. CDR1 and CDR2 from the germline V gene are SGHAT and FQNNGV. The CDR3 runs 15 residues. As DNA, the CDR3 is TGTGCCAGCAGCAGGGGGGAGGGATTACAAGAGACCCAGTACTTC. Translation gives CASSRGEGLQETQYF.

V is TRBV7-2 and J is TRBJ1-5; D not certain. The CDR3 sequence is 15 residues long. Trimming left V 5 bases short and J 4 bases short, with 15 bases between. Germline V gives CDR1 SGHTA, CDR2 FQGNSA. CDR3 in amino acids: CASSPRSGWNQPQHF. In DNA, the CDR3 is TGTGCCAGCAGCCCCCGAAGCGGTTGGAATCAGCCCCAGCATTTT. The full variable domain, completed using reference TRBV7-2 and TRBJ1-5, is GAGVSQSPSNKVTEKGKDVELRCDPISGHTALYWYRQSLGQGLEFLIYFQGNSAPDKSGLPSDRFSAERTGGSVSTLTIQRTQQEDSAVYLCASSPRSGWNQPQHFGDGTRLSIL.

V and J are TRBV4-3 and TRBJ2-1; 8 positions match TRBD2. This CDR3 is 14 amino acids long. V was clipped by 0 bases and J by 10 bases; unmatched bases: 5. Per germline, CDR1 LGHNA and CDR2 YSLEER. In DNA, the CDR3 is TGCGCCAGCAGCCAAGATTCGGGCGGGAGGGAGCAGTTCTTC. Its protein is CASSQDSGGREQFF.

This chain uses TRBV7-2 with TRBJ1-2; D is uncertain. This CDR3 spans 12 amino acids. V was clipped by 5 bases and J by 4 bases, with 8 bases between them. CDR1 SGHTA and CDR2 FQGNSA come from the germline V gene. CDR3 in amino acids: CASSGNSYGYTF. The CDR3 region has the DNA TGTGCCAGCAGCGGGAACAGCTATGGCTACACCTTC.

This clone came up once. The chain links TRBV4-1 to TRBJ1-4; TRBD1 is a possible D gene (6 bases). The V gene's germline CDR1 is MGHRA and CDR2 YSYEKL. This CDR3 has 14 amino acids. V was cut by 3 bases and J by 3 bases, with 8 bases left in between. This CDR3 reads CASSQAGANEKLFF. In DNA form, the CDR3 reads TGCGCCAGCAGCCAGGCAGGGGCTAATGAAAAACTGTTTTTT.

The rearrangement joins TRBV29-1 to TRBJ2-1; 9 nucleotides agree with TRBD2. The CDR3 loop spans 14 amino acids. The V gene's germline CDR1 is SQVTM and CDR2 ANQGSEA. V dropped 8 bases and J dropped 1; count of bases not matched to a gene: 6. The CDR3 bases are TGCAGCCCGAAGCGGGGGGATTCCTACAATGAGCAGTTCTTC. Translated, it gives CSPKRGDSYNEQFF.

The chain uses TRBV19 and TRBJ2-3, with 7 bases fitting TRBD1. The CDR3 sequence is 18 residues long. J was trimmed by 5 bases and V by 5 bases; bases with no gene match: 19. Per the germline V gene, CDR1 is LNHDA and CDR2 is SQIVND (reference sequence). The CDR3 loop is CASSESVGRGFLRDTQYF. The CDR3 DNA is TGTGCCAGTAGTGAGTCTGTAGGCAGGGGGTTCTTGAGAGATACGCAGTATTTT. Full variable domain (outside the CDR3, taken from reference TRBV19 and TRBJ2-3): DGGITQSPKYLFRKEGQNVTLSCEQNLNHDAMYWYRQDPGQGLRLIYYSQIVNDFQKGDIAEGYSVSREKKESFPLTVTSAQKNPTAFYLCASSESVGRGFLRDTQYFGPGTRLTVL.

This sequence joins TRBV2 and TRBJ2-7; 8 bases are a match to TRBD2. V shed 7 bases and J 2 bases; nucleotides not matched to a gene: 4. From germline, CDR1 is SNHLY and CDR2 FYNNEI. The CDR3 has 13 residues. For the CDR3, the DNA is TGTGCCAGCATCCGGGAGGGGGCCTACGAGCAGTACTTC. Its protein is CASIREGAYEQYF.

The count of this clone is one. The gene calls are TRBV28 and TRBJ2-5; D might be TRBD1 (6 bases). V lost 4 bases and J lost 7, with 16 bases in between. CDR3 length: 14 residues. The germline CDR1 and CDR2 sequences are MDHEN and SYDVKM. The CDR3 region has the DNA TGTGCCAGCAGTTCACCAGGGGAGTGGGGGACCCAGTACTTC. Its translation is CASSSPGEWGTQYF.

The gene calls are TRBV19 and TRBJ1-4, with 7 bases identical to TRBD1. Unmatched junction bases numbered 6, after V lost 9 bases and J lost 8 bases. The CDR3 loop spans 12 amino acids. Germline CDR1 is LNHDA and CDR2 is SQIVND (reference sequence). The CDR3: CASRQGYEKLFF. CDR3 coding DNA: TGTGCCAGCAGACAGGGTTACGAAAAACTGTTTTTT.

This chain connects TRBV5-1 to TRBJ1-1, with D perhaps TRBD1 (5 bases). CDR1 and CDR2 (germline): SGHRS, YFSETQ. The CDR3 loop spans 15 amino acids. The germline V and J ends were trimmed by 6 bases and 1 base, with 16 bases remaining between them. As DNA, the CDR3 is TGCGCCAGCACCTTAGAGACGACAGCGAACACTGAAGCTTTCTTT. This gives the protein CASTLETTANTEAFF.

The chain couples TRBV29-1 to TRBJ2-1; D remains unclear. CDR3 length: 13 residues. The germline CDR1 and CDR2 sequences are SQVTM and ANQGSEA. V shed 7 bases and J shed 8 bases, with 18 bases lying between them. CDR3 sequence (DNA): TGCAGCGCCAGACATCCTCAGAGCGATGAGCAGTTCTTC. Amino acid sequence: CSARHPQSDEQFF.

The genes are TRBV19 and TRBJ2-7; 9 bases line up with TRBD2. In germline, CDR1 is LNHDA, CDR2 SQIVND (reference sequence). Trimming took 5 bases from V and 2 from J; bases not matched to a gene: 7. The CDR3 is made up of 15 amino acids. Here the CDR3 DNA reads TGTGCCAGTAGTCCCGGGCCTAGCGGGACCTACGAGCAGTACTTC. The encoded protein is CASSPGPSGTYEQYF.

This chain connects TRBV19 to TRBJ2-7; no definite D call. Per the germline V gene, CDR1 is LNHDA and CDR2 is SQIVND (reference sequence). The CDR3 has 16 residues. With 4 bases removed from V and 3 bases from J, the gap between germline ends came to 19 bases. The CDR3 DNA reads TGTGCCAGTAGTAAATCTAGGGCGGAAGACCTCTACGAGCAGTACTTC. Amino acid sequence: CASSKSRAEDLYEQYF.

The CDR3 nucleotides read TGTGCCAGCAGCAAACAGGGGGAGGCGGATGGGACCCAGTACTTC. Protein: CASSKQGEADGTQYF. This rearrangement joins TRBV7-6 to TRBJ2-5; TRBD1 aligns across 8 bases. V gave up 5 bases and J gave up 7 bases; unmatched junction bases: 12. This CDR3 region has 15 residues. CDR1 is SGHVS and CDR2 is FNYEAQ in the germline V gene.

Only a few counts were recorded for this clone. The gene calls are TRBV27 and TRBJ2-2, with no clear D. The CDR3 totals 15 residues. Trimming pared 6 bases from V and 2 bases from J, leaving 13 bases between. Germline CDR1 MNHEY, CDR2 SMNVEV (reference sequence). In DNA, the CDR3 is TGTGCCAGCAGCCCGATGGGCCTCAACACCGGGGAGCTGTTTTTT. Translating gives CASSPMGLNTGELFF.

The genes are TRBV14 and TRBJ2-1; the D is unclear. Trimming cost V 3 bases and J 10 bases, with 7 bases left between them. The CDR3 runs to 11 residues. The V gene's germline CDR1 is SGHDN and CDR2 FVKESK. CDR3 DNA sequence: TGTGCCAGCAGCCATGGTAGGGAGCAGTTCTTC. The encoded protein is CASSHGREQFF.

The chain combines TRBV7-3 with TRBJ2-2; unclear D gene. Germline V gene sequence: CDR1 SGHTA, CDR2 FQGTGA. The V gene lost 5 bases and the J gene lost 7 bases, with 11 bases spanning the gap. The CDR3 has 13 residues. The chain's CDR3 is CASSNNRIGELFF. The DNA for the CDR3 is TGTGCCAGCAGCAACAACCGGATCGGGGAGCTGTTTTTT.

The V and J genes are TRBV7-9 and TRBJ1-5; D gene uncertain. Germline CDR1 and CDR2: SEHNR and FQNEAQ (reference sequence). CDR3 length: 12 amino acids. V lost 5 bases to trimming and J lost 3 bases, with 5 bases between them. This CDR3 reads CASSLTNQPQHF. In DNA form, the CDR3 reads TGTGCCAGCAGCCTGACCAATCAGCCCCAGCATTTT. Complete variable domain (other parts from reference TRBV7-9 and TRBJ1-5): DTGVSQNPRHKITKRGQNVTFRCDPISEHNRLYWYRQTLGQGPEFLTYFQNEAQLEKSRLLSDRFSAERPKGSFSTLEIQRTEQGDSAMYLCASSLTNQPQHFGDGTRLSIL.